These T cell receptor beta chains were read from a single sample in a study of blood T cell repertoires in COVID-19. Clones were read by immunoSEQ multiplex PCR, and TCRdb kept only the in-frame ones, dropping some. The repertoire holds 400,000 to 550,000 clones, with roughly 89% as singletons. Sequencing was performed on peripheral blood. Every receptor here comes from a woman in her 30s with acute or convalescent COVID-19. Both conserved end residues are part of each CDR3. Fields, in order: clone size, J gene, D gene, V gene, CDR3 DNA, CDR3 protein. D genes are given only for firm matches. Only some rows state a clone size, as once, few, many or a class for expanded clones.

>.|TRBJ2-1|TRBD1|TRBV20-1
TGCAGTGCTAGTGGGACAGGGACCTTCTCCTACAATGAGCAGTTCTTC
CSASGTGTFSYNEQFF
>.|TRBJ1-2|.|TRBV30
TGTGCCTGGAGTGTTTACAGGAACTATGGCTACACCTTC
CAWSVYRNYGYTF
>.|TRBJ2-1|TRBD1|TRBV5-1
TGCGCCAGCAGCTTTGGGACAGGGGGCCAAAATGAGCAGTTCTTC
CASSFGTGGQNEQFF
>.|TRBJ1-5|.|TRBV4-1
TGCGCCAGCAGCCAAGGGGGCACAGGGAATCAGCCCCAGCATTTT
CASSQGGTGNQPQHF
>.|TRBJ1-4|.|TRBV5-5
TGTGCCAGCAGCTTGGAGTTCGGGATTGAAAAACTGTTTTTT
CASSLEFGIEKLFF
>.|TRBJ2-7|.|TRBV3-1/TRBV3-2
TGTGCCAGCAGCCGATCAGGGGGGAGCTCCTACGAGCAGTACTTC
CASSRSGGSSYEQYF
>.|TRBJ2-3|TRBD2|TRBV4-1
TGCGCCAGCAGCCAAGGGGGGCGGCGGGGGGCGGCAGATACGCAGTATTTT
CASSQGGRRGAADTQYF
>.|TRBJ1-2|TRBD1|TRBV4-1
TGCGCCAGCAGCCGCGGGGACAGGGAAGATGGCTACACCTTC
CASSRGDREDGYTF
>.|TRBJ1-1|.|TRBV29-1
TGCAGCGTGAGCCGGGGACACCTGAACACTGAAGCTTTCTTT
CSVSRGHLNTEAFF
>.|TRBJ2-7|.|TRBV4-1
TGCGCCAGCAGCCAAGAGAGCTTGGTACGGGGCGAGCAGTACTTC
CASSQESLVRGEQYF
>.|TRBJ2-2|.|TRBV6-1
TGTGCCAGCAGTGAATTATATGTGACAGCGACCGGGGAGCTGTTTTTT
CASSELYVTATGELFF
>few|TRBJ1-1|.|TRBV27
TGTGCCAGCTCAGGGCCGTTCACTGAAGCTTTCTTT
CASSGPFTEAFF
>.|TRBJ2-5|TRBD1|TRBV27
TGTGCCAGCAGGCTACAGGGGATTCCTGGGGAGACCCAGTACTTC
CASRLQGIPGETQYF
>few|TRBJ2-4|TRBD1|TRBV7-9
TGTGCCAGCAGCTTCGGACAGGGGGAGATGGACATTCAGTACTTC
CASSFGQGEMDIQYF
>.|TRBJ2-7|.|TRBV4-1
TGCGCCAGCAGCCAGGCAGACGGGACCTACGAGCAGTACTTC
CASSQADGTYEQYF
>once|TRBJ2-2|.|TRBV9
TGTGCCAGCAGCCCCTCTACGGCAGGATTTAACACCGGGGAGCTGTTTTTT
CASSPSTAGFNTGELFF
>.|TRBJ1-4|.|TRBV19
TGTGCCAGTAGTATAGATTGGCAGGGGTCGGATGAAAAACTGTTTTTT
CASSIDWQGSDEKLFF